This TCR beta chain was retrieved from a study of type 1 and type 2 diabetes patients. The PCR template was genomic DNA. Amplification of the beta chain CDR3 used 30 forward and 13 reverse multiplex primers. TCRdb reprocessed the multiplex PCR reads via MiXCR and lists one record per CDR3 protein. Of a few hundred thousand distinct CDR3 sequences listed, more than 40% were seen once; the top ten hold 12% to 15%. This clonotype has more than one count but fewer than ten. The antigen remains unidentified. Study findings and constraints: Unmatched age and gender across groups might bias interpretation. Type 2 diabetes and control samples shared highly correlated V and J usage, averaging around 0.97.

Deletions cut 8 bases from V and 10 bases from J, with 17 bases between. The CDR3 totals 12 residues. Looked up from germline, CDR1 is ENHRY and CDR2 is SYGVKD. Sample: peripheral blood mononuclear cells (PBMCs). The chain links TRBV10-3 to TRBJ1-2, with D unclear. The sequence came from a man between 18 and 29 years old with type 2 diabetes. The CDR3 DNA reads TGTGCCATCTCGGAAGTCTCTGGAGACTACACCTTC. The encoded protein is CAISEVSGDYTF.